This is a list of T cell receptor beta chains from one sample in a study of blood T cell repertoires in COVID-19. Profiled with immunoSEQ multiplex PCR; TCRdb holds only in-frame clones, not every one. This sample carries 75,000 to 95,000 clones, around nine tenths of them seen once, and the ten largest clones take roughly a fifth. The material sequenced was peripheral blood. These TCRs come from a human donor in a cohort sampled during active COVID-19. The CDR3 runs from the conserved cysteine through the conserved F or W. D genes are given only for firm matches. Rows give clone size only sometimes, using once, few, many, or a class for an expanded clone.

D gene,V gene,J gene,clone size,CDR3 protein,CDR3 DNA
TRBD2,TRBV10-3,TRBJ2-1,NA,CAISESRGAGNGEQFF,TGTGCCATCAGTGAGTCGCGGGGGGCAGGGAACGGTGAGCAGTTCTTC
TRBD1,TRBV7-2,TRBJ2-1,NA,CASSLAATGVVYNEQFF,TGTGCCAGCAGCTTAGCCGCAACAGGGGTCGTATACAATGAGCAGTTCTTC
NA,TRBV5-1,TRBJ2-5,once,CASSTSSAYQETQYF,TGCGCCAGCAGCACCTCTAGCGCTTACCAAGAGACCCAGTACTTC
TRBD1,TRBV2,TRBJ1-5,NA,CAGGQGENQPQHF,TGTGCCGGGGGACAGGGTGAGAATCAGCCCCAGCATTTT
NA,TRBV5-8,TRBJ2-6,NA,CASSPGRGSGANVLTF,TGTGCCAGCAGCCCCGGACGAGGGTCTGGGGCCAACGTCCTGACTTTC
TRBD1,TRBV9,TRBJ1-2,NA,CASSADRGYGYGYTF,TGTGCCAGCAGCGCAGACAGGGGCTATGGCTATGGCTACACCTTC
TRBD1,TRBV7-9,TRBJ2-7,NA,CASSSEGARYEQYF,TGTGCCAGCAGCTCCGAGGGGGCCCGATACGAGCAGTACTTC
TRBD2,TRBV7-9,TRBJ2-3,NA,CASSLLVLAGGYGTDTQYF,TGTGCCAGCAGCTTATTAGTCCTAGCGGGGGGATACGGCACAGATACGCAGTATTTT
NA,TRBV19,TRBJ2-2,NA,CASSIVGRGRNTGELFF,TGTGCCAGTAGTATAGTTGGCAGAGGGCGGAACACCGGGGAGCTGTTTTTT
TRBD1,TRBV6-6,TRBJ1-2,NA,CASSDRGRGGYTF,TGTGCCAGCAGCGACAGGGGCAGGGGTGGCTACACCTTC
NA,TRBV10-1,TRBJ2-7,NA,CASSDVGRGNTYEQYF,TGCGCCAGCAGTGATGTGGGGCGGGGAAATACCTACGAGCAGTACTTC
NA,TRBV28,TRBJ2-7,once,CASNYRGGYEQYF,TGTGCCAGCAACTACAGGGGAGGCTACGAGCAGTACTTC
TRBD1,TRBV2,TRBJ1-5,NA,CASSDTGGQPQHF,TGTGCCAGCAGTGACACAGGGGGGCAGCCCCAGCATTTT
TRBD1,TRBV30,TRBJ1-1,NA,CAWAPLTGVNTEAFF,TGTGCCTGGGCACCTCTGACAGGGGTGAACACTGAAGCTTTCTTT
NA,TRBV19,TRBJ1-6,NA,CASSMLEGNSPLHF,TGTGCCAGTAGTATGTTGGAGGGGAATTCACCCCTCCACTTT
TRBD2,TRBV5-1,TRBJ2-1,once,CASSLGTRYEQFF,TGCGCCAGCAGCTTGGGGACTAGGTATGAGCAGTTCTTC
TRBD2,TRBV11-2,TRBJ2-5,NA,CASSLGLARKETQYF,TGTGCCAGCAGCCTGGGACTAGCAAGAAAAGAGACCCAGTACTTC
TRBD2,TRBV20-1,TRBJ2-1,NA,CSASPTSGRVGNEQFF,TGCAGTGCTAGTCCCACTAGCGGGAGAGTGGGCAATGAGCAGTTCTTC
TRBD2,TRBV19,TRBJ2-1,NA,CASTRSLWASGRVLSYNEQFF,TGTGCCAGTACTCGGAGTTTGTGGGCTAGCGGGAGGGTGTTGTCCTACAATGAGCAGTTCTTC
NA,TRBV6-6,TRBJ2-1,NA,CASGPPYRDSNEQFF,TGTGCCAGCGGCCCCCCTTACAGGGATTCCAATGAGCAGTTCTTC
TRBD2,TRBV29-1,TRBJ2-2,NA,CSTRNSGSLTGELFF,TGCAGCACACGGAATAGCGGGAGTTTAACCGGGGAGCTGTTTTTT
NA,TRBV4-3,TRBJ1-2,NA,CASSQDNSGTPYGYTF,TGCGCCAGCAGCCAAGATAATAGTGGGACTCCTTATGGCTACACCTTC
NA,TRBV9,TRBJ2-7,NA,CASSGLATGLLDEQYF,TGTGCCAGCAGCGGCCTTGCAACGGGACTTCTCGACGAGCAGTACTTC
TRBD1,TRBV28,TRBJ2-1,NA,CASTGQGVLNEQFF,TGTGCCAGCACGGGACAGGGGGTTCTGAATGAGCAGTTCTTC
TRBD1,TRBV19,TRBJ1-2,NA,CASSLPVGQVNYGYTF,TGTGCCAGTAGTTTACCAGTGGGACAGGTAAACTATGGCTACACCTTC
TRBD1,TRBV5-1,TRBJ2-5,NA,CASSLGRGGRETQYF,TGCGCCAGCAGCTTGGGTAGAGGGGGCCGGGAGACCCAGTACTTC
TRBD1,TRBV5-1,TRBJ1-2,NA,CASSLGGTGDGYTF,TGCGCCAGCAGCTTAGGCGGGACAGGTGATGGCTACACCTTC
NA,TRBV3-1/TRBV3-2,TRBJ2-7,NA,CASSLRYEQYF,TGTGCCAGCAGCCTTCGCTACGAGCAGTACTTC
TRBD1,TRBV5-1,TRBJ2-2,NA,CASGGTGDTGELFF,TGCGCCAGCGGCGGGACAGGGGACACCGGGGAGCTGTTTTTT
NA,TRBV11-2,TRBJ2-3,NA,CASSYALRSSTDTQYF,TGTGCCAGCAGCTACGCCCTACGCTCTAGCACAGATACGCAGTATTTT
NA,TRBV21-1,TRBJ2-1,NA,CASSMGAGTSGSCYEQFF,TGTGCCAGCAGCATGGGGGCGGGGACTAGCGGATCGTGTTATGAGCAGTTCTTC
NA,TRBV19,TRBJ2-5,NA,CASTETGPRETQYF,TGTGCCAGTACAGAGACTGGCCCTCGGGAGACCCAGTACTTC
NA,TRBV9,TRBJ1-6,NA,CASSSGQPYNSPLHF,TGTGCCAGCAGCTCCGGACAGCCCTATAATTCACCCCTCCACTTT
NA,TRBV11-2,TRBJ1-2,NA,CASSFSTSADYGYTF,TGTGCCAGCAGCTTTTCGACCTCAGCGGACTATGGCTACACCTTC
TRBD2,TRBV6-5,TRBJ2-1,NA,CASRETSGTVNEQFF,TGTGCCAGCAGGGAGACTAGCGGGACAGTCAATGAGCAGTTCTTC
NA,TRBV6-5,TRBJ1-1,NA,CASSYHIATNTEAFF,TGTGCCAGCAGTTACCATATTGCTACGAACACTGAAGCTTTCTTT
TRBD2,TRBV5-1,TRBJ2-1,NA,CASSPPSGRNNEQFF,TGCGCCAGCAGCCCACCTAGCGGGAGAAACAATGAGCAGTTCTTC
TRBD2,TRBV5-1,TRBJ2-1,NA,CASSSGTSNLPRQFF,TGCGCCAGCAGCTCCGGGACTAGTAATCTGCCGAGGCAGTTCTTC
TRBD1,TRBV6-5,TRBJ1-2,few,CASSSDRGRNNYGYTF,TGTGCCAGCAGTTCAGACAGGGGGCGAAATAACTATGGCTACACCTTC
TRBD1,TRBV11-2,TRBJ2-1,NA,CASSLIQGAEQFF,TGTGCCAGCAGCTTAATTCAGGGGGCTGAGCAGTTCTTC
NA,TRBV5-4,TRBJ2-5,NA,CASTLHGGQETQYF,TGTGCCAGCACCCTACACGGGGGCCAAGAGACCCAGTACTTC
NA,TRBV1,TRBJ2-1,NA,CTSPRGSTYNEQFF,TGCACCTCCCCTCGCGGGAGCACCTACAATGAGCAGTTCTTC
NA,TRBV4-2,TRBJ2-7,NA,CASSQDVRDPYEQYF,TGTGCCAGCAGCCAAGATGTGAGGGATCCCTACGAGCAGTACTTC
NA,TRBV19,TRBJ1-1,NA,CASSPPGEGTEAFF,TGTGCCAGTAGTCCCCCCGGGGAGGGCACTGAAGCTTTCTTT
NA,TRBV6-4,TRBJ1-1,NA,CASSEGERGTEAFF,TGTGCCAGCAGTGAAGGAGAAAGGGGCACTGAAGCTTTCTTT
TRBD2,TRBV7-2,TRBJ2-3,NA,CASSQQLAGGPYTQYF,TGTGCCAGCAGCCAGCAGCTAGCGGGAGGGCCATATACGCAGTATTTT
TRBD2,TRBV5-1,TRBJ2-1,NA,CASSLAQGTRDEQFF,TGCGCCAGCAGCTTGGCCCAGGGGACTAGGGATGAGCAGTTCTTC
TRBD2,TRBV7-9,TRBJ2-1,NA,CASSPPGLVGAYNEQFF,TGTGCCAGCAGCCCTCCGGGACTAGTGGGGGCCTACAATGAGCAGTTCTTC
NA,TRBV7-9,TRBJ1-2,NA,CASTGDTYGYTF,TGTGCCAGCACGGGGGACACCTATGGCTACACCTTC
NA,TRBV21-1,TRBJ2-3,NA,CASSKPGLTCTDTQYF,TGTGCCAGCAGCAAACCAGGACTTACCTGCACAGATACGCAGTATTTT
NA,TRBV27,TRBJ1-2,NA,CATKTANYGYTF,TGTGCCACCAAGACAGCTAACTATGGCTACACCTTC
NA,TRBV19,TRBJ1-6,NA,CASSIPGSSSPLHF,TGTGCCAGTAGTATACCAGGGTCCAGTTCACCCCTCCACTTT
NA,TRBV18,TRBJ1-5,few,CASSPLGEPQPQHF,TGTGCCAGCTCACCATTAGGGGAACCTCAGCCCCAGCATTTT
TRBD2,TRBV4-1,TRBJ2-3,NA,CASSQEGAGLATDTQYF,TGCGCCAGCAGCCAAGAAGGTGCGGGACTAGCAACAGATACGCAGTATTTT
TRBD2,TRBV4-1,TRBJ2-3,NA,CASSQDPSGRFDTQYF,TGCGCCAGCAGCCAAGATCCTAGCGGGAGGTTTGATACGCAGTATTTT
NA,TRBV2,TRBJ1-6,NA,CASSENGDNSPLHF,TGTGCCAGCAGTGAAAACGGGGATAATTCACCCCTCCACTTT
TRBD1,TRBV18,TRBJ2-1,NA,CASSTTGTGGLNEQFF,TGTGCCAGCTCCACCACCGGGACAGGGGGCTTGAATGAGCAGTTCTTC
TRBD2,TRBV10-1,TRBJ2-3,NA,CASSESLAGGRDTQYF,TGCGCCAGCAGTGAGTCACTAGCGGGGGGAAGGGATACGCAGTATTTT
NA,TRBV6-5,TRBJ1-5,NA,CASSYSGGSGQPQHF,TGTGCCAGCAGTTACTCGGGCGGCTCAGGGCAGCCCCAGCATTTT
NA,TRBV27,TRBJ2-5,NA,CASSLRREWGETQYF,TGTGCCAGCAGTTTACGGAGGGAGTGGGGTGAGACCCAGTACTTC